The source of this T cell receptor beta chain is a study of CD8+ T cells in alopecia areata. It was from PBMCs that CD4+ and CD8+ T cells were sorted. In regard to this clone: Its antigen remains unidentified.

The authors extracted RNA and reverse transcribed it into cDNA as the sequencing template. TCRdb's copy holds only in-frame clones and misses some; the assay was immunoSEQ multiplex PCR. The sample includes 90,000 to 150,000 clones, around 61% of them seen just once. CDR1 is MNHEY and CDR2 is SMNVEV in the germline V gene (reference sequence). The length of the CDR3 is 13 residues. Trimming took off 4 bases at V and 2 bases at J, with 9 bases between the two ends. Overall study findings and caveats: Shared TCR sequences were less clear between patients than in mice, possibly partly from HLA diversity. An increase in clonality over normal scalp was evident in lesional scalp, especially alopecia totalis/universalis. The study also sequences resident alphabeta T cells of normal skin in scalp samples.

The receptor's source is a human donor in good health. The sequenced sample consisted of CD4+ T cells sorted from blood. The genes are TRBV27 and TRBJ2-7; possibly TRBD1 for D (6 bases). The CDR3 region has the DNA TGTGCCAGCAGTTACAGGGACACCTACGAGCAGTACTTC. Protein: CASSYRDTYEQYF.